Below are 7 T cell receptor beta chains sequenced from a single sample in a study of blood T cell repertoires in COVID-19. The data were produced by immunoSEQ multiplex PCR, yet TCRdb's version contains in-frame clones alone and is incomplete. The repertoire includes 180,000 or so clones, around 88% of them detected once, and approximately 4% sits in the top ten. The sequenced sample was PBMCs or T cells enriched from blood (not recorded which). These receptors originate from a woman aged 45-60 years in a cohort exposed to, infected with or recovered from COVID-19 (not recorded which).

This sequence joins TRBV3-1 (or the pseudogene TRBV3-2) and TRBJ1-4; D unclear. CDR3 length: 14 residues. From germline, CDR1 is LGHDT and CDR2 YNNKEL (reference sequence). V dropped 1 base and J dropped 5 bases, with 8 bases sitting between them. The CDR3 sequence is CASSQGRVNEKLFF. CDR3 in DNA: TGTGCCAGCAGCCAAGGACGGGTGAATGAAAAACTGTTTTTT.

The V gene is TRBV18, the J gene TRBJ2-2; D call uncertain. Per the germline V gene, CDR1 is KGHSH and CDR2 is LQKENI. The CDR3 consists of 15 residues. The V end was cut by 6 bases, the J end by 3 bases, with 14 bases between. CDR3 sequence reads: CASSPLGGDTGELFF. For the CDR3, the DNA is TGTGCCAGCTCCCCGCTCGGCGGCGACACCGGGGAGCTGTTTTTT.

Here the CDR3 DNA reads TGTGCCAGTAGTCGTCGGAACTATGGCTACACCTTC. The encoded protein is CASSRRNYGYTF. V gene TRBV19 combines with J gene TRBJ1-2, with no clear D. Germline-derived CDR1 and CDR2 are LNHDA and SQIVND (reference sequence). The CDR3 has 12 amino acids. V was clipped by 5 bases and J by 2 bases, with 6 bases between them.

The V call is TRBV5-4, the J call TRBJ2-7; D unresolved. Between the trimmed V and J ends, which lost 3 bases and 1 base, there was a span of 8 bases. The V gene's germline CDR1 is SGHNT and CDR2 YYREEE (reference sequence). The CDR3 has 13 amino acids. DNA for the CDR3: TGTGCCAGCAGCTCGCCCGGTTCCTACGAGCAGTACTTC. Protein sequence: CASSSPGSYEQYF. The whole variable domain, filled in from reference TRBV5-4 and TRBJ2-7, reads ETGVTQSPTHLIKTRGQQVTLRCSSQSGHNTVSWYQQALGQGPQFIFQYYREEENGRGNFPPRFSGLQFPNYSSELNVNALELDDSALYLCASSSPGSYEQYFGPGTRLTVT.

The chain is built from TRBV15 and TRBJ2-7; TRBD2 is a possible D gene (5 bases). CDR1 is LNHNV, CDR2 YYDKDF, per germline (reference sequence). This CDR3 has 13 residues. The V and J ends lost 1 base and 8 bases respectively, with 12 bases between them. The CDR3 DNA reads TGTGCCACCAGCAGAGGACTAAAAAGCCAGCAGTACTTC. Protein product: CATSRGLKSQQYF. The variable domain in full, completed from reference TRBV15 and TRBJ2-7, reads DAMVIQNPRYQVTQFGKPVTLSCSQTLNHNVMYWYQQKSSQAPKLLFHYYDKDFNNEADTPDNFQSRRPNTSFCFLDIRSPGLGDTAMYLCATSRGLKSQQYFGPGTRLTVT.

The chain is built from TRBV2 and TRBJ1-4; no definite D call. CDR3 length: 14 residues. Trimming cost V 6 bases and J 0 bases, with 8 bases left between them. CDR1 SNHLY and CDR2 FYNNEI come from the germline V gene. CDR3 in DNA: TGTGCCAGCAGGAGGACTCCAACTAATGAAAAACTGTTTTTT. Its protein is CASRRTPTNEKLFF.

The CDR3 here is CASRETGYNYEQYF. As DNA, the CDR3 is TGTGCCAGCAGAGAGACGGGTTATAATTACGAGCAGTACTTC. This chain connects TRBV2 to TRBJ2-7, with no clear D. The CDR3 is made up of 14 amino acids. The ends were cut back, 6 bases at V and 4 bases at J, with 16 bases in the middle. Germline V gene sequence: CDR1 SNHLY, CDR2 FYNNEI.